What follows are 11 T cell receptor beta chains derived from one specimen sequenced in a study of cytomegalovirus exposure and HLA in healthy donors. Vbeta (60) and Jbeta (13) primers were used in the PCR. Repertoires were generated with immunoSEQ multiplex PCR, while TCRdb's copy carries only in-frame clones and drops some. Among 150,000 to 200,000 clones listed, 75% were seen once. The specimen sequenced was PBMCs. The source of these receptors is a woman in her thirties or forties in good health and CMV-seropositive.

The chain joins TRBV6-5 to TRBJ2-7; D not resolved. Germline V CDR1 and CDR2: MNHEY, SVGAGI. This CDR3 is 13 amino acids long. V gave up 7 bases and J gave up 0 bases, with 10 bases separating them. CDR3 protein: CASKPNRSYEQYF. Written as DNA, the CDR3 is TGTGCCAGCAAGCCTAACCGCTCCTACGAGCAGTACTTC.

The chain combines TRBV5-1 with TRBJ2-5, with D perhaps matching TRBD1 (5 bases). Germline V gene sequence: CDR1 SGHRS, CDR2 YFSETQ. V gave up 2 bases and J gave up 3 bases, with 8 bases separating them. This CDR3 region has 13 residues. CDR3 loop: CASSFQGEETQYF. CDR3 nucleotide sequence: TGCGCCAGCAGCTTTCAAGGGGAAGAGACCCAGTACTTC.

The chain joins TRBV10-2 to TRBJ1-4; 7 bases are shared with TRBD1. The CDR3 is 14 amino acids. V was clipped by 6 bases and J by 5 bases; unmatched bases: 6. In germline, CDR1 is WSHSY, CDR2 SAAADI. The CDR3 sequence: CASRTGTVNEKLFF. The CDR3 DNA is TGCGCCAGCAGGACCGGGACAGTCAATGAAAAACTGTTTTTT.

The rearrangement joins TRBV7-3 to TRBJ2-5; 10 positions agree with TRBD2. Per the germline V gene, CDR1 is SGHTA and CDR2 is FQGTGA. The CDR3 is 16 amino acids. Trimming cost V 7 bases and J 2 bases; bases outside gene matches: 10. CDR3: CASTNPSGSVQETQYF. CDR3 DNA sequence: TGTGCCAGCACCAACCCTAGCGGGAGCGTTCAAGAGACCCAGTACTTC.

The rearrangement links TRBV29-1 to TRBJ1-2; no firm D call. Germline CDR1 is SQVTM and CDR2 is ANQGSEA. V lost 2 bases to trimming and J lost 4 bases, with 8 bases between them. This CDR3 has 12 residues. CDR3 DNA sequence: TGCAGCGTTGAAAAATATAGCTATGGCTACACCTTC. It codes for CSVEKYSYGYTF.

In its sample, this clone was seen a few times. The chain has TRBV2 and TRBJ1-6; 7 bases match TRBD1. Trimming removed 8 bases from V and 6 bases from J; junction bases left unmatched: 10. CDR3 length: 15 amino acids. The germline gives CDR1 SNHLY, CDR2 FYNNEI. The CDR3 loop reads CASVWQPGGNSPLHF. The CDR3 DNA reads as TGTGCCAGCGTTTGGCAGCCAGGGGGTAATTCACCCCTCCACTTT.

The V gene is TRBV19, the J gene TRBJ2-5; the D gene is possibly TRBD2 (6 bases). Germline V gene lookup returns CDR1 LNHDA and CDR2 SQIVND (reference sequence). V shed 8 bases and J shed 2 bases, with 9 bases lying between them. This CDR3 is built from 12 residues. DNA for the CDR3: TGTGCCAGTGGGCGGGGTCAAGAGACCCAGTACTTC. Translation gives CASGRGQETQYF.

The chain links TRBV28 to TRBJ2-7; 9 positions match TRBD1. V was clipped by 6 bases and J by 5 bases; unmatched bases: 8. Germline CDR1 and CDR2: MDHEN and SYDVKM. The CDR3 covers 14 residues. In DNA, the CDR3 is TGTGCCAGCAGGACCGGGACAGGGTTCCACGAGCAGTACTTC. It codes for CASRTGTGFHEQYF.

This clone appeared once. The chain has TRBV10-2 and TRBJ2-5, with D unresolved. Germline V gives CDR1 WSHSY, CDR2 SAAADI. Trimming removed 4 bases at V and 0 bases at J, with 18 bases between. The CDR3 extends over 17 amino acids. The CDR3 region has the DNA TGCGCCAGCAGTGGGAGTTTGGTTCTAGTCGACCAAGAGACCCAGTACTTC. Translating it yields CASSGSLVLVDQETQYF.

V and J are TRBV2 and TRBJ1-2, with D perhaps matching TRBD1 (5 bases). The CDR3 loop spans 13 amino acids. Germline loops: CDR1 SNHLY, CDR2 FYNNEI. V lost 1 base, J lost 5 bases, and 8 bases lay in between. CDR3 residues: CASSEDRTYGYTF. CDR3 DNA sequence: TGTGCCAGCAGTGAAGACAGGACGTATGGCTACACCTTC.

The genes are TRBV5-1 and TRBJ1-4; 11 bases are shared with TRBD1. Germline lookup yields CDR1 SGHRS and CDR2 YFSETQ. V was pared by 5 bases and J by 0 bases, with 15 bases of the junction left unmatched. The CDR3 spans 20 residues. For the CDR3, the DNA is TGCGCCAGCAGTTCAGGCTTCCGGGACAGGGGGTCCGCAACTAATGAAAAACTGTTTTTT. It codes for CASSSGFRDRGSATNEKLFF. The full variable domain, in which reference TRBV5-1 and TRBJ1-4 provide the parts outside the CDR3, is KAGVTQTPRYLIKTRGQQVTLSCSPISGHRSVSWYQQTPGQGLQFLFEYFSETQRNKGNFPGRFSGRQFSNSRSEMNVSTLELGDSALYLCASSSGFRDRGSATNEKLFFGSGTQLSVL.